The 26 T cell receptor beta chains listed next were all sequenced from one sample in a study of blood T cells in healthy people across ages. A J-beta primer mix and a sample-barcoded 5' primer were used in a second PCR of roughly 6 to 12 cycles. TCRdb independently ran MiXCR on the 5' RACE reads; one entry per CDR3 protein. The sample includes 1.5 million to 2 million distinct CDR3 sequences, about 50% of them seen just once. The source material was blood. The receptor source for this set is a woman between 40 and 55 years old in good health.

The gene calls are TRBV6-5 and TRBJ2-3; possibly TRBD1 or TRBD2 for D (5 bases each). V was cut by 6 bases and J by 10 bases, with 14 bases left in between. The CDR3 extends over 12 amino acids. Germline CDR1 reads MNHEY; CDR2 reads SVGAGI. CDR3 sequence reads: CASSYLQGPQYF. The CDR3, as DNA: TGTGCCAGCAGCTACCTGCAGGGACCGCAGTATTTT.

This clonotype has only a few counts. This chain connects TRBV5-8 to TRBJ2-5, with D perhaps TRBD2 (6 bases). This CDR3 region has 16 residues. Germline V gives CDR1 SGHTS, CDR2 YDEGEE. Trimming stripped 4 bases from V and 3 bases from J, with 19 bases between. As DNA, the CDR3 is TGTGCCAGCAGCCCGCTCGTGAGACTAGTAAAAGAGACCCAGTACTTC. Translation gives CASSPLVRLVKETQYF.

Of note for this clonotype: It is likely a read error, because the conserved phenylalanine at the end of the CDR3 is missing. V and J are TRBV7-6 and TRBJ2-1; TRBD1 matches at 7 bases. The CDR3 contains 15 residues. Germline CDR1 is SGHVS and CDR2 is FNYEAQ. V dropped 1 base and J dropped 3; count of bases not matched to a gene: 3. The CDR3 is CASSLVGQLYNEQFL. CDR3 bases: TGTGCCAGCAGCTTAGTGGGACAGCTCTACAATGAGCAGTTCTTA.

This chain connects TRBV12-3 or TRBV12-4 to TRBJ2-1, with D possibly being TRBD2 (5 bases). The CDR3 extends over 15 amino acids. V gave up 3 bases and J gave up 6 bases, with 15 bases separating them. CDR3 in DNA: TGTGCCAGCAGTTTGGCAGCGACCCGGGGCAATGAGCAGTTCTTC. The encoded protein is CASSLAATRGNEQFF.

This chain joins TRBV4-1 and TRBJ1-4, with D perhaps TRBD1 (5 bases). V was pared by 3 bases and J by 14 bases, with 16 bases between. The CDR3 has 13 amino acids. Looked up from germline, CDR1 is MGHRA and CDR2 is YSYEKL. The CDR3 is CASSQGRADRLFF. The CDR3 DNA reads TGCGCCAGCAGCCAGGGACGGGCCGATAGGCTGTTTTTT.

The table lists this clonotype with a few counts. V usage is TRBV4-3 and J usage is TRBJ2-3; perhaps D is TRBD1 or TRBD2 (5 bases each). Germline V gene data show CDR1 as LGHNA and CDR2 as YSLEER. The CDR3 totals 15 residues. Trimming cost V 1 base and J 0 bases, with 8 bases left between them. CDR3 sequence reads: CASSQVWDSTDTQYF. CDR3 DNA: TGCGCCAGCAGCCAAGTTTGGGACAGCACAGATACGCAGTATTTT.

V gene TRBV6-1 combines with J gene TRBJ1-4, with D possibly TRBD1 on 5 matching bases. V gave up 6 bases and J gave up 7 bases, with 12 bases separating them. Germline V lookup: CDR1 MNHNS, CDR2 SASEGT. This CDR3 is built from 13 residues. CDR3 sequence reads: CASSDAGGEKLFF. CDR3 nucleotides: TGTGCCAGCAGCGACGCCGGGGGTGAAAAACTGTTTTTT.

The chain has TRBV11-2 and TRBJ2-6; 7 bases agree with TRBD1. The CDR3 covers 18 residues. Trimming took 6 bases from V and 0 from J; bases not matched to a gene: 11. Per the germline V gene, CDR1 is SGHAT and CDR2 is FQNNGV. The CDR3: CASRRPGQSFSGANVLTF. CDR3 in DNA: TGTGCCAGCAGGAGGCCGGGACAGAGCTTCTCTGGGGCCAACGTCCTGACTTTC.

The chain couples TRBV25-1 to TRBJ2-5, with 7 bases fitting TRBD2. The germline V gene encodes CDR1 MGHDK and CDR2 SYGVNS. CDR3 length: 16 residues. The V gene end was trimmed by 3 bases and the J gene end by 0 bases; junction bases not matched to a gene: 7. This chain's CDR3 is CASSELSAGYQETQYF. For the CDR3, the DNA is TGTGCCAGCAGTGAGTTGTCAGCGGGGTACCAAGAGACCCAGTACTTC.

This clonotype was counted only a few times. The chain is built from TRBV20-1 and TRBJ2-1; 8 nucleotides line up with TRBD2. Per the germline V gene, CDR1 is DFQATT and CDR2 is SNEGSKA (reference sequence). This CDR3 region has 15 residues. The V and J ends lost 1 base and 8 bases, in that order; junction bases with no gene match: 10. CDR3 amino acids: CSARVIRTSLDEQFF. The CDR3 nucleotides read TGCAGTGCTAGAGTTATCAGGACTAGCCTAGATGAGCAGTTCTTC.

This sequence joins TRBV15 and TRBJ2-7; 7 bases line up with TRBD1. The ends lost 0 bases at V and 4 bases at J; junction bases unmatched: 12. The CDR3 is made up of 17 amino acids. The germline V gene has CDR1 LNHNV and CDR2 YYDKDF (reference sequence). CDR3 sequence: CATSRDIGTAYGYEQYF. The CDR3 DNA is TGTGCCACCAGCAGAGATATCGGGACAGCCTACGGGTACGAGCAGTACTTC.

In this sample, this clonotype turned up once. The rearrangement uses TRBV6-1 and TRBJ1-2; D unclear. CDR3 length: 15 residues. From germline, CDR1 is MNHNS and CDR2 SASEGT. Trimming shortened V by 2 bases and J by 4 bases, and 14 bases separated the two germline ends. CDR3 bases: TGTGCCAGCAGTGAAAGGTCAGGACTACTCTATGGCTACACCTTC. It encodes CASSERSGLLYGYTF.

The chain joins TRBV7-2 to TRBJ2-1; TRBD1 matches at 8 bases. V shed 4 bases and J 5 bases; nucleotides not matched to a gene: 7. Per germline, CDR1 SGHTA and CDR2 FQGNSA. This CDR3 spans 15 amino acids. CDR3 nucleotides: TGTGCCAGCAGCTGGCCCGGGACAGGACACAATGAGCAGTTCTTC. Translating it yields CASSWPGTGHNEQFF. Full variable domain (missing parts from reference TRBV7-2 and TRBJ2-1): GAGVSQSPSNKVTEKGKDVELRCDPISGHTALYWYRQSLGQGLEFLIYFQGNSAPDKSGLPSDRFSAERTGGSVSTLTIQRTQQEDSAVYLCASSWPGTGHNEQFFGPGTRLTVL.

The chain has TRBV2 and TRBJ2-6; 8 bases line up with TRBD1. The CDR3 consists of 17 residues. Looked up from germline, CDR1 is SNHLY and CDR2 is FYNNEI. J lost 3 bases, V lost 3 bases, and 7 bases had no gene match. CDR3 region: CASSDLQGGFGANVLTF. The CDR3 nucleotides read TGTGCCAGCAGTGATTTACAGGGGGGATTTGGGGCCAACGTCCTGACTTTC.

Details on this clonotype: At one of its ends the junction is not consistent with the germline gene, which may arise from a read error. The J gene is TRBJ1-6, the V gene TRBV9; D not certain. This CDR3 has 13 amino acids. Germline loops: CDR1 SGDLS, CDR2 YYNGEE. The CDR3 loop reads CASSDGRLSSLHF. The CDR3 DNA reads TGTGCCAGCAGCGACGGACGGCTTTCATCCCTCCACTTT.

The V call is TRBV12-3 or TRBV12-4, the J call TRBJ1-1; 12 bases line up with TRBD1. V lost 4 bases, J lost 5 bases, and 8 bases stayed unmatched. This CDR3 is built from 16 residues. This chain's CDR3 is CASSSRDRGPRTEAFF. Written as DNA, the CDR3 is TGTGCCAGCAGTTCCCGGGACAGGGGGCCAAGGACTGAAGCTTTCTTT.

The CDR3 DNA is TGCGCCAGCAGCCAAGAGGGACAGGCTTCAGGTGAGCAGTTCTTC. It codes for CASSQEGQASGEQFF. V usage is TRBV4-1 and J usage is TRBJ2-1; the match to TRBD1 covers 8 bases. V dropped 0 bases and J dropped 9; count of bases not matched to a gene: 7. The germline CDR1 and CDR2 sequences are MGHRA and YSYEKL. This CDR3 region has 15 residues.

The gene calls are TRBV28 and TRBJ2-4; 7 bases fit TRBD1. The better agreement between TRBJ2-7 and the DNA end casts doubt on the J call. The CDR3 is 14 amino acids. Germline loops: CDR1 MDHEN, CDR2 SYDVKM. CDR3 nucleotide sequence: TGTGCCAGCAGGTCACGACAGGGTTTACACGAGCAGTACTTC. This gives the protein CASRSRQGLHEQYF.

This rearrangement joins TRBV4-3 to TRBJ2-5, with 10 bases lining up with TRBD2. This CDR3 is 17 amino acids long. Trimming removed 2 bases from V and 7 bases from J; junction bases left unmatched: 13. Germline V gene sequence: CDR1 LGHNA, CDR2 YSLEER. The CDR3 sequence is CASSQSRSGTSEGTQYF. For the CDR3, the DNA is TGCGCCAGCAGCCAAAGCCGATCCGGGACTAGCGAGGGGACCCAGTACTTC.

This CDR3 is CASSLVAGSAEAFF. CDR3 nucleotides: TGTGCCAGCAGCTTAGTCGCGGGTTCGGCTGAAGCTTTCTTT. This chain joins TRBV11-3 and TRBJ1-1; D not resolved. V dropped 1 base and J dropped 6 bases, with 12 bases sitting between them. Looked up from germline, CDR1 is SGHNT and CDR2 is YENEEA. CDR3 length: 14 amino acids.

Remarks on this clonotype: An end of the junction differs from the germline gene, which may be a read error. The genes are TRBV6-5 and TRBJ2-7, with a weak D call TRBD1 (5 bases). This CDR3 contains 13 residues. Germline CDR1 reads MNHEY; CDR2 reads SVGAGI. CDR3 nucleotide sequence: TGTGCCAGCAGTGACTCGACAGAGTACGAGCAGTACTTC. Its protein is CASSDSTEYEQYF.

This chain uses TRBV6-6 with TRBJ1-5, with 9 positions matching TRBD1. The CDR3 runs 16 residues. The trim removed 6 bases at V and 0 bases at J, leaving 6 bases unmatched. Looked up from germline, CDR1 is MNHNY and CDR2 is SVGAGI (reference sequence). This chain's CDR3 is CASRDRGGDSNQPQHF. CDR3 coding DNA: TGTGCCAGCAGGGACAGGGGTGGCGATAGCAATCAGCCCCAGCATTTT.

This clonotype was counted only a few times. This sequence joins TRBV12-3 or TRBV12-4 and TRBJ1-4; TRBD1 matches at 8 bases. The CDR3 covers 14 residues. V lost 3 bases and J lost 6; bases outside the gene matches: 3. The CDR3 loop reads CASSFLTGDEKLFF. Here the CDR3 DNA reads TGTGCCAGCAGTTTCTTGACAGGGGATGAAAAACTGTTTTTT.

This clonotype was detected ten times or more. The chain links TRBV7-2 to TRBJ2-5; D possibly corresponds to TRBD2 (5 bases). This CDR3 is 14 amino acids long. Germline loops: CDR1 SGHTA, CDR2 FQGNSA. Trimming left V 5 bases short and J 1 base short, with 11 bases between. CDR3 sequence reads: CASSLSRAQETQYF. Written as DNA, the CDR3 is TGTGCCAGCAGCCTATCGCGGGCCCAAGAGACCCAGTACTTC.

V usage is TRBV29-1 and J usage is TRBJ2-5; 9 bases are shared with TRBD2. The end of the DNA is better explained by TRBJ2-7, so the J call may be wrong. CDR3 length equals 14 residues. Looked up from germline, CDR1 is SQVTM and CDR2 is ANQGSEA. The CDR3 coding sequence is TGCAGCGTTGTAGGACTAGCGAGGGCATACGAGCAGTACTTC. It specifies CSVVGLARAYEQYF.

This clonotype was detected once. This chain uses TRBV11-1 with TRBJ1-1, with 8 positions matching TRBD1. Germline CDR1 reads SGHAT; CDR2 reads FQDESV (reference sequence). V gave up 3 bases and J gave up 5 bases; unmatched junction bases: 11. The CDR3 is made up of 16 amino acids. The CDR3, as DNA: TGTGCCAGCAGCTTTCTAGGACAGGGAGATAAGACTGAAGCTTTCTTT. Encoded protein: CASSFLGQGDKTEAFF.